Sequencing of this T cell receptor (beta chain) was carried out in a study of Ad26.COV2.S vaccination and SARS-CoV-2 variants. Germline loops: CDR1 MGHRA, CDR2 YSYEKL. V was clipped by 7 bases and J by 11 bases, with 21 bases between them. The CDR3 loop spans 14 amino acids. Clones were read by immunoSEQ multiplex PCR, and TCRdb kept only the in-frame ones, dropping some. The repertoire holds about 350,000 clones, with more than 85% as singletons. In this sample, this clone turned up once. The treatment denotes: approximately 18 received Ad26.COV2.S at low or high dose, single or two shots; several received placebo; per-sample allocation not given. Samples came from day 63 after the first vaccine or placebo injection.

This clonotype was obtained from a person between 18 and 59 years old who received the Ad26.COV2.S COVID-19 vaccine or a placebo. The specimen comprised peripheral blood, sampled in a trial of Ad26.COV2.S vaccine versus placebo. This chain joins TRBV4-1 and TRBJ2-1, with D possibly called TRBD1 or TRBD2 (5 bases each). CDR3 in amino acids: CASKGLLRGPQQFF. The CDR3 DNA reads as TGCGCCAGCAAAGGGCTTCTGAGGGGCCCTCAGCAGTTCTTC.